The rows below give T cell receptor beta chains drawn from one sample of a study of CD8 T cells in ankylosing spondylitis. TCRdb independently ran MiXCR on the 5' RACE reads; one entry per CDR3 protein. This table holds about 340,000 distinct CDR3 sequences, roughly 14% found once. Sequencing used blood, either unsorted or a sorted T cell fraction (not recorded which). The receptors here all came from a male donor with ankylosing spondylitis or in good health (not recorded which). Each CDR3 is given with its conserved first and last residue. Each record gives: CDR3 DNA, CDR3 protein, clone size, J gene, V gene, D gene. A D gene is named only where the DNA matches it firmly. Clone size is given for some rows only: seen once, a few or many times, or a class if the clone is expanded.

TGTGCCAGCAGTGAACAACGCCCAGATACGCAGTATTTT	CASSEQRPDTQYF	NA	TRBJ2-3	TRBV25-1	NA
TGTGCCAGCAGTTTAGGCGGGATAGACTCCTACGAGCAGTACTTC	CASSLGGIDSYEQYF	NA	TRBJ2-7	TRBV28	NA
TGTGCCAGTACAGCGACAGGGGGCAGGGCAAGGCTGTTTTTT	CASTATGGRARLFF	few	TRBJ2-2	TRBV19	TRBD1
TGTGCCAGCAGCGCAAACCAGGGGGGGCAGCCCCAGCATTTT	CASSANQGGQPQHF	NA	TRBJ1-5	TRBV5-6	TRBD1
TGTGCCAGCAGCCGTCCGGGACAGGGGGCCTCCGGGGAGCTGTTTTTT	CASSRPGQGASGELFF	few	TRBJ2-2	TRBV7-2	TRBD1
TGTGCCAGCAGTTACTCGATTACCCACGCCCGGAGCTACACCTTC	CASSYSITHARSYTF	few	TRBJ1-2	TRBV6-5	NA
TGTGCCAGCAGCTACCAAAGGGGGTTCTCCTACGAGCAGTACTTC	CASSYQRGFSYEQYF	NA	TRBJ2-7	TRBV5-5	NA
TGTGCCAGCAGACTCCGACAGGGGGCTAATCAGCCCCAGCATTTT	CASRLRQGANQPQHF	many	TRBJ1-5	TRBV12-3/TRBV12-4	TRBD1
TGTGCCAGCAGTTTAGAAAACTACAATGAGCAGTTCTTC	CASSLENYNEQFF	few	TRBJ2-1	TRBV27	NA
TGCAGCGTTGATGGACCCCACCAGGGGGGCTACACCTTC	CSVDGPHQGGYTF	NA	TRBJ1-2	TRBV29-1	NA
TGCAGCGTTTACAGGGGGGAGAATGAAAAACTGTTTTTT	CSVYRGENEKLFF	many	TRBJ1-4	TRBV29-1	TRBD1
TGTGCCAGCAGTTTACGGGGCCTGAGCACAGATACGCAGTATTTT	CASSLRGLSTDTQYF	few	TRBJ2-3	TRBV12-3/TRBV12-4	NA
TGCGCCAGCAGCTTGAGGACGGACAATGAGCAGTTCTTC	CASSLRTDNEQFF	few	TRBJ2-1	TRBV5-1	NA
TGTGCCTGGAGTGTAGGGAGCTCTGGGGCCAACGTCCTGACTTTC	CAWSVGSSGANVLTF	NA	TRBJ2-6	TRBV30	NA
TGTGCCAGCAGCGTTAGCGGGGGGGACGGAGAGACCCAGTACTTC	CASSVSGGDGETQYF	NA	TRBJ2-5	TRBV9	TRBD2
TGTGCCAGCTCGACGGAGGTTAACACTGAAGCTTTCTTT	CASSTEVNTEAFF	NA	TRBJ1-1	TRBV27	NA
TGTGCCAGCAGTTACTGGGTGGTAGGTGCGACTGAAGCTTTCTTT	CASSYWVVGATEAFF	NA	TRBJ1-1	TRBV6-5	NA
TGCGCCAGCAGCCTCCCCCGGGACGGATACAATGAGCAGTTCTTC	CASSLPRDGYNEQFF	NA	TRBJ2-1	TRBV5-1	NA
TGCGCCAGCAGCGAGGGTAGCTCCTACAATGAGCAGTTCTTC	CASSEGSSYNEQFF	NA	TRBJ2-1	TRBV5-1	NA
TGTGCCAGCAGTTTAGTGGGGCCCAAGTACGAGCAGTACTTC	CASSLVGPKYEQYF	many	TRBJ2-7	TRBV12-3/TRBV12-4	NA
TGTGCCAGCAGCCGAAAGGGGAACACCGGGGAGCTGTTTTTT	CASSRKGNTGELFF	NA	TRBJ2-2	TRBV11-1	NA
TGTGCCAGCAGGGACAGGGGAAGTCAGCCCCAGCATTTT	CASRDRGSQPQHF	many	TRBJ1-5	TRBV12-3/TRBV12-4	TRBD1
TGTGCCAGCAGCCCCTTCGGAGGGGGACTAGGCCTTCGGGAGACCCAGTACTTC	CASSPFGGGLGLRETQYF	few	TRBJ2-5	TRBV3-1	TRBD2
TGCGCCAGCGCCAATCATGCAAACACCGGGGAGCTGTTTTTT	CASANHANTGELFF	NA	TRBJ2-2	TRBV5-1	NA
TGTGCTAGTGGTCTCGGGACAGTGGTCAATGAGCAGTTCTTC	CASGLGTVVNEQFF	few	TRBJ2-1	TRBV12-5	TRBD1
TGCAGTGCCTCAAGGGACCCTAAAGAGACCCAGTACTTC	CSASRDPKETQYF	NA	TRBJ2-5	TRBV20-1	NA
TGTGCCAGCAGTTTAGGCAGGGACATTCACGAGCAGTACTTC	CASSLGRDIHEQYF	NA	TRBJ2-7	TRBV12-3/TRBV12-4	NA
TGTGCCAGCTCACCATCGGCAGCGGGGGGGGCAGATACGCAGTATTTT	CASSPSAAGGADTQYF	few	TRBJ2-3	TRBV18	TRBD2
TGTGCCAGCAGCCGACAGGGGAATGGCACCGGGGAGCTGTTTTTT	CASSRQGNGTGELFF	many	TRBJ2-2	TRBV11-3	TRBD1
TGTGCCAGCAGTGAGTCCATTAGTGGGGGGGGCGAGCAGTACTTC	CASSESISGGGEQYF	few	TRBJ2-7	TRBV25-1	TRBD2
TGTGCCAGCAGCACCGCAGGGGTCGCCTACTATGGCTACACCTTC	CASSTAGVAYYGYTF	few	TRBJ1-2	TRBV3-1	NA
TGTGCCAGCACACGGACAGGGTATGGCTACACCTTC	CASTRTGYGYTF	few	TRBJ1-2	TRBV12-3/TRBV12-4	TRBD1
TGCGCCAGCAGCTTGGCAGCAGGTCGCTACGAGCAGTACTTC	CASSLAAGRYEQYF	NA	TRBJ2-7	TRBV5-1	NA
TGCGCCAGCAGCTTGGCCAAGGGTGAAGGCTACACCTTC	CASSLAKGEGYTF	NA	TRBJ1-2	TRBV5-1	NA
TGTGCCAGCAGCTTTTCAGGACAGGGGAGCACAGATACGCAGTATTTT	CASSFSGQGSTDTQYF	NA	TRBJ2-3	TRBV3-1	TRBD1
TGTGCCTGGAGCCCGCAGGGGGTCGATGAGCAGTTCTTC	CAWSPQGVDEQFF	NA	TRBJ2-1	TRBV30	TRBD1
TGTGCCAGCAGCTCCTACATTCAAGAAAAACTGTTTTTT	CASSSYIQEKLFF	few	TRBJ1-4	TRBV7-2	NA
TGTGCCAGCAGCTTAGAGAGGGGAGACTCCTACGAGCAGTACTTC	CASSLERGDSYEQYF	NA	TRBJ2-7	TRBV11-3	NA
TGCAGTGTGGTAGCGGGGGGCTCCAGCTCCTACGAGCAGTACTTC	CSVVAGGSSSYEQYF	NA	TRBJ2-7	TRBV20-1	TRBD2
TGCAGTGCGACGACAGGGGGCGACGAGCAGTACTTC	CSATTGGDEQYF	NA	TRBJ2-7	TRBV20-1	TRBD1
TGCGCCAGCAGCTCCCCTATCGGACAGACCTGGGACTATGGCTACACCTTC	CASSSPIGQTWDYGYTF	NA	TRBJ1-2	TRBV5-1	NA
TGTGCCAGCAGCCTGACCCCTGACAGGAACACTGAAGCTTTCTTT	CASSLTPDRNTEAFF	few	TRBJ1-1	TRBV4-2	NA
TGTGCCTGGAGCTTTGACATTGAAGCTTTCTTT	CAWSFDIEAFF	few	TRBJ1-1	TRBV30	NA
TGCGCCAGCAGCCAAGGGACTATGAGCACCGGGGAGCTGTTTTTT	CASSQGTMSTGELFF	NA	TRBJ2-2	TRBV4-1	NA
TGCGCCAGCAGCTTGGACCTAGCCCCGCCAGATACGCAGTATTTT	CASSLDLAPPDTQYF	few	TRBJ2-3	TRBV5-1	NA
TGCGCCAGCAGCTTGCTACAGGGGGGTGGAAATGAGCAGTTCTTC	CASSLLQGGGNEQFF	many	TRBJ2-1	TRBV5-1	TRBD1
TGTGCCAGCAGGACTAGCGTGGAAGAGACCCAGTACTTC	CASRTSVEETQYF	NA	TRBJ2-5	TRBV12-3/TRBV12-4	TRBD2
TGTGCCAGCAGCTTGAGGTCCCACAGCTCCTACAATGAGCAGTTCTTC	CASSLRSHSSYNEQFF	NA	TRBJ2-1	TRBV5-6	NA
TGTGCCAGCAGTTACTCCCAAGGTGGCTACAACTATGGCTACACCTTC	CASSYSQGGYNYGYTF	NA	TRBJ1-2	TRBV6-5	NA
TGTGCCAGCAGCCTTCAACCCAGGGGGCAAGAGACCCAGTACTTC	CASSLQPRGQETQYF	NA	TRBJ2-5	TRBV3-1	TRBD1
TGCGCCAGCAGCCCGACAGTCTCCAGCACAGATACGCAGTATTTT	CASSPTVSSTDTQYF	NA	TRBJ2-3	TRBV4-1	NA
TGTGCCAGCAGACTCTCGGACAGGGTCGGAGAAGCTTTCTTT	CASRLSDRVGEAFF	NA	TRBJ1-1	TRBV7-9	TRBD1
TGTGCCAGCAGCTCACCCCATGTTCAGTACTTC	CASSSPHVQYF	few	TRBJ2-7	TRBV7-2	NA
TGCGCCAGCAGCCAGGGTCGTAGCGGGGAGACCCAGTACTTC	CASSQGRSGETQYF	few	TRBJ2-5	TRBV5-1	TRBD2
TGTGCCAGCAGACGAAGCGAGACCCAGTACTTC	CASRRSETQYF	many	TRBJ2-5	TRBV6-5	NA